A selection of T cell receptor beta chains follows, all from one sample in a study of blood T cell repertoires in COVID-19. Repertoires were generated with immunoSEQ multiplex PCR, while TCRdb's copy carries only in-frame clones and drops some. The sample records roughly 230,000 clones, roughly 88% being singletons. The sample was peripheral blood. All receptors derive from a human donor in a cohort sampled during active COVID-19. Both conserved end residues are part of each CDR3. D genes are given only for firm matches. Clone size, where shown, is once, few, many, or a class for clones that have expanded.

>-|-|TRBJ1-6|TRBV6-1|15
CASSDRGRENSPLHF
TGTGCCAGCAGTGACCGGGGAAGGGAAAATTCACCCCTCCACTTT
>TRBD1|-|TRBJ2-7|TRBV4-1|15
CASSRSGTGGYEQYF
TGCGCCAGCAGCCGCTCCGGGACAGGGGGCTACGAGCAGTACTTC
>TRBD1|few|TRBJ1-1|TRBV3-1/TRBV3-2|12
CASSLDRVRAFF
TGTGCCAGCAGCCTTGACAGGGTACGGGCTTTCTTT
>TRBD1|few|TRBJ2-2|TRBV18|20
CASFPTFTGAHKPNTGELFF
TGTGCCAGCTTTCCGACCTTCACAGGGGCGCATAAACCGAACACCGGGGAGCTGTTTTTT
>TRBD2|once|TRBJ2-7|TRBV2|14
CASKSSGLAYEQYF
TGTGCCAGCAAGTCTAGCGGGTTGGCCTACGAGCAGTACTTC
>-|-|TRBJ1-5|TRBV5-8|15
CASSPDSYSNQPQHF
TGTGCCAGCAGCCCGGACAGCTATAGCAATCAGCCCCAGCATTTT
>TRBD1|-|TRBJ2-1|TRBV7-9|17
CASSFRGQGVITNEQFF
TGTGCCAGCAGCTTCCGGGGACAGGGTGTGATTACGAATGAGCAGTTCTTC
>TRBD2|-|TRBJ2-7|TRBV6-5|16
CASSYGAGGRIYEQYF
TGTGCCAGCAGTTATGGGGCCGGCGGGAGAATCTACGAGCAGTACTTC
>TRBD2|-|TRBJ2-3|TRBV5-1|13
CATGLGSTDTQYF
TGCGCCACCGGACTAGGAAGCACAGATACGCAGTATTTT
>TRBD1|-|TRBJ2-7|TRBV9|14
CASSVDREPYEQYF
TGTGCCAGCAGCGTGGACAGGGAACCTTACGAGCAGTACTTC
>TRBD1|-|TRBJ1-5|TRBV6-2/TRBV6-3|16
CASSYWTGKVGQPQHF
TGTGCCAGCAGTTACTGGACAGGGAAGGTCGGTCAGCCCCAGCATTTT
>-|-|TRBJ2-7|TRBV11-2|12
CASSFNGVEQYF
TGTGCCAGCAGCTTCAACGGGGTCGAGCAGTACTTC
>-|-|TRBJ1-6|TRBV5-1|15
CASSITGGDNSPLHF
TGCGCCAGCAGCATTACAGGAGGGGATAATTCACCCCTCCACTTT
>-|-|TRBJ2-1|TRBV9|15
CASSVDSLRYNEQFF
TGTGCCAGCAGCGTCGACAGCTTGAGGTACAATGAGCAGTTCTTC
>TRBD1|-|TRBJ1-5|TRBV7-2|16
CASSATGRNSNQPQHF
TGTGCCAGCAGCGCGACAGGGAGAAATAGCAATCAGCCCCAGCATTTT
>-|once|TRBJ1-2|TRBV5-6|12
CASSLGLIGYTF
TGTGCCAGCAGCTTGGGGCTGATAGGCTACACCTTC
>TRBD1|-|TRBJ1-2|TRBV30|15
CAFESGTGTNYGYTF
TGTGCCTTCGAATCCGGGACAGGAACTAACTATGGCTACACCTTC
>TRBD2|-|TRBJ2-2|TRBV10-3|16
CAIKGVSGNNTGELFF
TGTGCCATCAAGGGAGTTAGCGGGAATAACACCGGGGAGCTGTTTTTT
>TRBD2|-|TRBJ2-7|TRBV20-1|16
CSASDRSGRISYEQYF
TGCAGTGCTAGTGATCGGAGCGGGAGGATCTCCTACGAGCAGTACTTC
>-|once|TRBJ2-5|TRBV19|13
CASSLSQGETQYF
TGTGCCAGTAGTTTGTCACAGGGAGAGACCCAGTACTTC
>TRBD2|-|TRBJ2-3|TRBV5-1|15
CAGREGGASTDTQYF
TGCGCCGGCCGGGAGGGGGGCGCTAGCACAGATACGCAGTATTTT
>TRBD1|-|TRBJ2-1|TRBV19|15
CASKNAGTGNNEQFF
TGTGCCAGTAAAAACGCCGGGACAGGGAACAATGAGCAGTTCTTC
>TRBD1|-|TRBJ2-2|TRBV24-1|14
CAAQGARDTGELFF
TGTGCCGCACAGGGGGCGCGGGACACCGGGGAGCTGTTTTTT
>TRBD1|once|TRBJ2-5|TRBV19|14
CASSPGQGQETQYF
TGTGCCAGTAGTCCCGGACAGGGCCAAGAGACCCAGTACTTC
>TRBD1|-|TRBJ1-3|TRBV6-5|14
CASMTGLAGNTIYF
TGTGCCAGCATGACAGGGTTGGCGGGAAACACCATATATTTT
>-|-|TRBJ2-7|TRBV6-1|14
CASSEVHIFYEQYF
TGTGCCAGCAGTGAAGTTCACATTTTCTACGAGCAGTACTTC
>-|-|TRBJ1-4|TRBV19|13
CASSIAGFGKLFF
TGTGCCAGTAGTATAGCCGGTTTCGGGAAACTGTTTTTT
>TRBD1|-|TRBJ2-7|TRBV7-6|15
CASSWYGQGRNEQYF
TGTGCCAGCAGCTGGTACGGACAGGGGAGAAACGAGCAGTACTTC
>-|-|TRBJ1-1|TRBV7-6|14
CASSLQVMNTEAFF
TGTGCCAGCAGCTTACAGGTAATGAACACTGAAGCTTTCTTT
>-|once|TRBJ1-1|TRBV12-3/TRBV12-4|13
CASSFRENTEAFF
TGTGCCAGCTCTTTCCGGGAGAACACTGAAGCTTTCTTT
>TRBD1|once|TRBJ2-6|TRBV24-1|17
CATSETGQGDGANVLTF
TGTGCCACCAGTGAAACGGGACAGGGAGATGGGGCCAACGTCCTGACTTTC
>-|-|TRBJ1-6|TRBV27|16
CASSVTQGPYNSPLHF
TGTGCCAGCAGCGTAACCCAGGGCCCCTATAATTCACCCCTCCACTTT
>-|-|TRBJ2-7|TRBV25-1|10
CAAGSYEQYF
TGTGCGGCCGGGTCCTACGAGCAGTACTTC
>TRBD2|-|TRBJ2-5|TRBV18|16
CASSPARPTSGETQYF
TGTGCCAGCTCACCAGCCCGCCCCACTAGCGGAGAGACCCAGTACTTC
>-|few|TRBJ2-2|TRBV29-1|13
CSVVFRNTGELFF
TGCAGCGTTGTTTTCCGTAACACCGGGGAGCTGTTTTTT
>-|-|TRBJ1-1|TRBV5-6|16
CASSLYGAGEFTEAFF
TGTGCCAGCAGCTTGTATGGGGCAGGGGAGTTCACTGAAGCTTTCTTT
>-|-|TRBJ1-2|TRBV11-2|11
CASSPTSGYTF
TGTGCCAGCAGCCCGACAAGCGGCTACACCTTC